The next 18 T cell receptor beta chains were all read from a single sample in a study of T cells after yellow fever vaccination. TCRdb used MiXCR to reprocess the 5' RACE reads, holding one entry per CDR3 protein. The table lists some 560,000 distinct CDR3 sequences, roughly 17% of them singletons, with 17% in the top ten. The sample in question was PBMCs, obtained about 5 days after the first yellow fever vaccination. The receptors shown here come from a man aged 18 to 30 who received the YFV17D yellow fever vaccine.

This chain links TRBV5-1 with TRBJ2-3; 7 bases are a match to TRBD2. The germline CDR1 and CDR2 sequences are SGHRS and YFSETQ. V lost 7 bases, J lost 0 bases, and 8 bases stayed unmatched. This CDR3 has 15 residues. The CDR3 coding sequence is TGCGCCAGCTGGGAGGGAGAGTTTAGCACAGATACGCAGTATTTT. It translates to CASWEGEFSTDTQYF.

V usage is TRBV6-2 or TRBV6-3 and J usage is TRBJ1-4, with D maybe TRBD1 (6 bases). The CDR3 sequence is 17 residues long. Germline CDR1 and CDR2: MNHEY and SVGEGT. Trimming shortened V by 6 bases and J by 4 bases, and 21 bases separated the two germline ends. The CDR3 reads CASSPRRWGPSNEKLFF. The CDR3 DNA sequence: TGTGCCAGCAGCCCCCGGCGGTGGGGGCCAAGTAATGAAAAACTGTTTTTT.

The V gene is TRBV7-2, the J gene TRBJ2-3; 10 nucleotides align to TRBD1. J lost 6 bases, V lost 5 bases, and 11 bases had no gene match. CDR3 length equals 16 residues. CDR1 and CDR2 (germline): SGHTA, FQGNSA. CDR3 nucleotide sequence: TGTGCCAGCAGCCTCTTCCGGGACAGGGGACTTGATACGCAGTATTTT. Translation: CASSLFRDRGLDTQYF. The complete variable domain, with remaining parts taken from reference TRBV7-2 and TRBJ2-3, reads GAGVSQSPSNKVTEKGKDVELRCDPISGHTALYWYRQSLGQGLEFLIYFQGNSAPDKSGLPSDRFSAERTGGSVSTLTIQRTQQEDSAVYLCASSLFRDRGLDTQYFGPGTRLTVL.

This rearrangement joins TRBV5-1 to TRBJ2-7, with D possibly TRBD1 on 5 matching bases. V lost 4 bases to trimming and J lost 2 bases, with 13 bases between them. Germline CDR1 and CDR2: SGHRS and YFSETQ. This CDR3 is built from 14 residues. In DNA form, the CDR3 reads TGCGCCAGCAGCCCAGGGCAGAATACCTACGAGCAGTACTTC. Residues: CASSPGQNTYEQYF. Filled out from reference TRBV5-1 and TRBJ2-7, the complete variable domain reads KAGVTQTPRYLIKTRGQQVTLSCSPISGHRSVSWYQQTPGQGLQFLFEYFSETQRNKGNFPGRFSGRQFSNSRSEMNVSTLELGDSALYLCASSPGQNTYEQYFGPGTRLTVT.

This clonotype appeared a few times. The chain employs TRBV5-1 and TRBJ2-5; 11 bases align to TRBD1. Germline trimming cut 3 bases from V and 1 base from J; bases unmatched to any gene: 8. Germline V CDR1 and CDR2: SGHRS, YFSETQ. CDR3 length: 17 residues. The CDR3 loop reads CASSWSPGQGGQETQYF. The CDR3 nucleotides read TGCGCCAGCAGCTGGAGCCCGGGACAGGGGGGCCAAGAGACCCAGTACTTC.

In its sample, this clonotype was seen a few times. The chain recombines TRBV30 with TRBJ2-3; D tentatively reads TRBD1 or TRBD2 (5 bases each). There are 14 residues in the CDR3. From germline, CDR1 is GTSNPN and CDR2 SVGIG (reference sequence). Trimming removed 1 base at V and 0 bases at J, with 8 bases between. CDR3 loop: CAWSAGLSTDTQYF. The CDR3, as DNA: TGTGCCTGGAGTGCGGGGCTTAGCACAGATACGCAGTATTTT.

This clonotype has a handful of counts. This chain connects TRBV18 to TRBJ2-1; 7 bases agree with TRBD1. The CDR3 loop spans 15 amino acids. The germline CDR1 and CDR2 sequences are KGHSH and LQKENI. The trim removed 2 bases at V and 4 bases at J, leaving 5 bases unmatched. The CDR3 sequence: CASSPTGQLYNEQFF. CDR3 coding DNA: TGTGCCAGCTCACCAACGGGACAGCTATACAATGAGCAGTTCTTC.

The chain couples TRBV6-5 to TRBJ2-2; 7 positions match TRBD2. V was pared by 4 bases and J by 5 bases, with 16 bases of the junction left unmatched. This CDR3 comprises 18 residues. CDR1 and CDR2 from the germline V gene are MNHEY and SVGAGI. In DNA, the CDR3 is TGTGCCAGCAGTTCAACCTATACCGGACCAGCGGGAACCGGGGAGCTGTTTTTT. This translates into CASSSTYTGPAGTGELFF.

This clonotype was counted only a few times. The chain employs TRBV4-1 and TRBJ2-2; D might be TRBD1 or TRBD2, each matching 6 bases. Germline lookup yields CDR1 MGHRA and CDR2 YSYEKL. The CDR3 length is 16 residues. Trimming removed 0 bases from V and 4 bases from J, with 12 bases in between. The CDR3 loop is CASSQEGGLGTGELFF. CDR3 DNA sequence: TGCGCCAGCAGCCAAGAAGGGGGGCTGGGCACCGGGGAGCTGTTTTTT.

With regard to this clonotype: A read error may explain this, as a much larger clone is one base away. The rearrangement uses TRBV12-3 or TRBV12-4 and TRBJ2-1; no firm D call. The germline V and J ends were trimmed by 6 bases and 13 bases, with 19 bases remaining between them. The CDR3 totals 13 residues. The CDR3 spells CASSAVMRSIQFF. CDR3 sequence (DNA): TGTGCCAGCAGCGCCGTCATGAGGAGTATCCAGTTCTTC.

Only a few counts were recorded for this clonotype. The genes are TRBV7-2 and TRBJ2-1; D is unresolved. The CDR3 runs to 14 residues. Germline CDR1 is SGHTA and CDR2 is FQGNSA. The ends were cut back, 8 bases at V and 9 bases at J, with 20 bases in the middle. The CDR3 DNA follows: TGTGCCAGCTTGCGCCGGGCCCCCTACGGTGAGCAGTTCTTC. It specifies CASLRRAPYGEQFF.

The chain uses TRBV7-4 and TRBJ2-7; D is unclear. The CDR3 runs 12 residues. The germline gives CDR1 SGHVT, CDR2 SQSDAQ. Between the trimmed V and J ends, which lost 7 bases and 4 bases, there was a span of 11 bases. DNA for the CDR3: TGTGCCAGCAAAATGACCCAATACGAGCAGTACTTC. Protein product: CASKMTQYEQYF.

The V call is TRBV7-9, the J call TRBJ2-5; possibly TRBD2 for D (5 bases). Trimming took off 1 base at V and 2 bases at J, with 8 bases between the two ends. Germline V gene data show CDR1 as SEHNR and CDR2 as FQNEAQ (reference sequence). The CDR3 contains 14 residues. Here the CDR3 reads CASSLVQRQETQYF. Here the CDR3 DNA reads TGTGCCAGCAGCTTAGTCCAGCGGCAAGAGACCCAGTACTTC. Combining the CDR3 with reference TRBV7-9 and TRBJ2-5 gives the whole variable domain DTGVSQNPRHKITKRGQNVTFRCDPISEHNRLYWYRQTLGQGPEFLTYFQNEAQLEKSRLLSDRFSAERPKGSFSTLEIQRTEQGDSAMYLCASSLVQRQETQYFGPGTRLLVL.

This clonotype was counted between two and nine times. The chain recombines TRBV11-2 with TRBJ2-5; 8 positions match TRBD2. Germline CDR1 SGHAT, CDR2 FQNNGV. Trimming took 3 bases from V and 10 from J; bases not matched to a gene: 13. This CDR3 contains 15 residues. The CDR3 DNA reads TGTGCCAGCAGCTTCTCGGTCGGGGGGGCTGGGGACCAGTACTTC. It translates to CASSFSVGGAGDQYF.

This clonotype was seen ten or more times. The chain combines TRBV12-3 or TRBV12-4 with TRBJ1-1; 9 bases are shared with TRBD1. The length of the CDR3 is 15 residues. Trimming cost V 5 bases and J 4 bases; bases outside gene matches: 8. This chain's CDR3 is CASSQGQGHRTEAFF. The CDR3 DNA reads TGTGCCAGCAGTCAGGGACAGGGCCACCGCACTGAAGCTTTCTTT.

This clonotype has just a few counts. The CDR3 sequence: CASTLGQGLQETQYF. As DNA, the CDR3 is TGTGCCAGCACCTTGGGCCAGGGACTCCAAGAGACCCAGTACTTC. The V and J genes are TRBV12-3 or TRBV12-4 and TRBJ2-5; D is possibly TRBD2 (6 bases). V shed 7 bases and J shed 1 base, with 16 bases lying between them. The CDR3 runs 15 residues.

This clonotype was detected a few times. The V call is TRBV9, the J call TRBJ1-4; D remains unclear. V lost 1 base, J lost 3 bases, and 13 bases lay in between. Germline lookup yields CDR1 SGDLS and CDR2 YYNGEE. This CDR3 is built from 16 residues. DNA for the CDR3: TGTGCCAGCAGCGTATCTCCGGTGGCGGCTAATGAAAAACTGTTTTTT. Protein product: CASSVSPVAANEKLFF.

The chain combines TRBV9 with TRBJ1-6, with D tentatively TRBD1 (5 bases). The CDR3 spans 15 residues. Germline lookup yields CDR1 SGDLS and CDR2 YYNGEE. Trimming shortened V by 0 bases and J by 7 bases, and 11 bases separated the two germline ends. CDR3 DNA: TGTGCCAGCAGCGTAGGTGTAGGGGCCAATTCACCCCTCCACTTT. The encoded protein is CASSVGVGANSPLHF.